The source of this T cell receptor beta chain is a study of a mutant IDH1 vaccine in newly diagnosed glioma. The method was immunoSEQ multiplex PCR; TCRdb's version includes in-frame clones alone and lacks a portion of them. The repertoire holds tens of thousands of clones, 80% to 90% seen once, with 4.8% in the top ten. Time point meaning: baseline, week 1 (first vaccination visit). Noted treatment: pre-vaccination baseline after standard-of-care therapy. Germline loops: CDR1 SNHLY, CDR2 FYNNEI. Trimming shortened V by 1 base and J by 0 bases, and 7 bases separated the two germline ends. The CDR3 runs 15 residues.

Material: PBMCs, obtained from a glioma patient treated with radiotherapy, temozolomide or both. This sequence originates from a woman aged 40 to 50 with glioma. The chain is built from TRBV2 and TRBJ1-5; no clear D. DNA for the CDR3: TGTGCCAGCAGTGAAGTTCATCATAGCAATCAGCCCCAGCATTTT. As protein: CASSEVHHSNQPQHF.